This T cell receptor (beta chain) was found in a study of blood T cell repertoires in COVID-19. Overall study: The origin of the acute and convalescent COVID-19 samples was the United States, Italy and Spain. Sources were T cells, B-cell-depleted T cells, or PBMCs; the material itself was cDNA or gDNA.

Using immunoSEQ multiplex PCR, the repertoire was profiled, and TCRdb retains in-frame clones only, with some absent. The sample carries fewer than 700,000 clones, 70% to 90% recorded once. Followed over time, Seattle patients had been enrolled while infection was active. The V end was cut by 4 bases, the J end by 4 bases, with 8 bases between. From germline, CDR1 is SQVTM and CDR2 ANQGSEA. The CDR3 spans 11 residues. The clonotype comes from a woman aged 50 to 60 with COVID-19, enrolled during active disease. J is TRBJ2-7 and V is TRBV29-1; D may be TRBD2 (5 bases). Sequenced material: peripheral blood. This chain's CDR3 is CSVGTRYEQYF. The CDR3 DNA is TGCAGCGTTGGGACTCGATACGAGCAGTACTTC.